The rows below give T cell receptor beta chains drawn from one sample of a study of blood T cell repertoires in COVID-19. Repertoires were generated with immunoSEQ multiplex PCR, while TCRdb's copy carries only in-frame clones and drops some. The sample contains 150,000 to 200,000 clones, about 81% of which appear only once. The sample comprised peripheral blood. Receptors were obtained from a woman aged 70-85 years with acute or convalescent COVID-19. The CDR3 runs from the conserved cysteine through the conserved F or W. D genes are given only for firm matches. Clone sizes are given selectively: once, few, many, or a class where the clone is expanded.

cdr3_nt	cdr3_aa	d_call	clone_size	v_call	j_call
TGTGCCAGCAGCTTAAGGGGGTATAGGGAGCTTTCCTACAATGAGCAGTTCTTC	CASSLRGYRELSYNEQFF	-	-	TRBV7-2	TRBJ2-1
TGTGCCATCAGTGGGGGACAGGGCTCTGAAGCTTTCTTT	CAISGGQGSEAFF	TRBD1	-	TRBV10-3	TRBJ1-1
TGTGCCAGCAGCGCGCGAACCGGGACAGATTCACCCCTCCACTTT	CASSARTGTDSPLHF	TRBD1	-	TRBV9	TRBJ1-6
TGTGCCAGCAGCCCTAGACAGGGCTATTATCAGCCCCAGCATTTT	CASSPRQGYYQPQHF	TRBD1	-	TRBV27	TRBJ1-5
TGTGCCAGCAGTGTTGACAGGGGCAATTATGGCTACACCTTC	CASSVDRGNYGYTF	TRBD1	-	TRBV2	TRBJ1-2
TGTGCCAGTAGTATCGACAGGGGCTATGGCTACACCTTC	CASSIDRGYGYTF	TRBD1	-	TRBV19	TRBJ1-2
TGTGCCAGCCCCAAACCCGGACAGGGGGTGCATAAGCCCCAGCATTTT	CASPKPGQGVHKPQHF	-	once	TRBV21-1	TRBJ1-5
TGTGCCAGCAGTTTATGGGGGGGGGAGAACACTGAAGCTTTCTTT	CASSLWGGENTEAFF	-	-	TRBV28	TRBJ1-1
TGTGCCAGCAGCGTAGCTACCTCGGGATTCTCTGGAAACACCATATATTTT	CASSVATSGFSGNTIYF	-	-	TRBV9	TRBJ1-3
TGTGCCAGCAGCTCCCCCCCCGGGGGGTCGAACACCGGGGAGCTGTTTTTT	CASSSPPGGSNTGELFF	TRBD2	-	TRBV7-9	TRBJ2-2
TGTGCCAGACCGACGTACGGGCTTGGGGACAGACCCCAGCATTTT	CARPTYGLGDRPQHF	-	-	TRBV21-1	TRBJ1-5
TGTGCCAGCAGCTTCGGGAGCAAAGTACGGGAGCAGTACTTC	CASSFGSKVREQYF	-	few	TRBV7-9	TRBJ2-7
TGTGCCAGCAGCTTAGAGGCGGGACGACATAGCAATCAGCCCCAGCATTTT	CASSLEAGRHSNQPQHF	-	-	TRBV7-6	TRBJ1-5
TGTGCCAGTACGGAACAGGTTAGCAATCAGCCCCAGCATTTT	CASTEQVSNQPQHF	-	-	TRBV19	TRBJ1-5
TGTGCCTGGAGTGTATCTAGCACCGGGGAGCTGTTTTTT	CAWSVSSTGELFF	-	-	TRBV30	TRBJ2-2
TGTGCCAGCAGAAAGGACAGGGGGCTCCTCCAAGAGACCCAGTACTTC	CASRKDRGLLQETQYF	TRBD1	-	TRBV5-4	TRBJ2-5
TGCGCCAGCAGCTTGGGACTAGCGGGGGTCACAGATACGCAGTATTTT	CASSLGLAGVTDTQYF	TRBD2	-	TRBV5-1	TRBJ2-3
TGTGCCATCAGTGAGTCGCAGGGGAACAATCAGCCCCAGCATTTT	CAISESQGNNQPQHF	-	-	TRBV10-3	TRBJ1-5
TGTGCCAGCTTCTCTGCAGATACGCAGTATTTT	CASFSADTQYF	-	-	TRBV18	TRBJ2-3
TGTGCCAGCAGAGTCGCGGCAGGGGTGACCCAGTACTTC	CASRVAAGVTQYF	-	-	TRBV12-3/TRBV12-4	TRBJ2-5
TGTGCCGCCCAGCAGGCTTCTGGGGCCAACGTCCTGACTTTC	CAAQQASGANVLTF	-	-	TRBV18	TRBJ2-6
TGCAGTGCTAGTAGGGCAGGGCGGTTACTGGCGAACACCGGGGAGCTGTTTTTT	CSASRAGRLLANTGELFF	-	-	TRBV20-1	TRBJ2-2
TGTGCCACCAGTCTCACTAGGACCTCCTACAATGAGCAGTTCTTC	CATSLTRTSYNEQFF	-	few	TRBV24-1	TRBJ2-1
TGTGCCAGCAGCCCCGGCGGGATGGACTATGGCTACACCTTC	CASSPGGMDYGYTF	-	-	TRBV7-8	TRBJ1-2
TGTGCCAGCAGCTTTGGACAGGGGGACACTGAAGCTTTCTTT	CASSFGQGDTEAFF	TRBD1	-	TRBV7-9	TRBJ1-1
TGTGCCAGCAGCACCCCCCGGACAGTCCCCCACGAGCAGTACTTC	CASSTPRTVPHEQYF	-	-	TRBV5-6	TRBJ2-7
TGTGCCTGGAGGACCCCGGACAGGACGAGGGCTGAAGCTTTCTTT	CAWRTPDRTRAEAFF	TRBD1	-	TRBV30	TRBJ1-1
TGTGCCAGCAGCCACGGACTAGCGGGGGGGCCAGGGACCCAGTACTTC	CASSHGLAGGPGTQYF	TRBD2	-	TRBV7-2	TRBJ2-5
TGTGCCAGCAGTGAAACGGACACACGTTATGGCTACACCTTC	CASSETDTRYGYTF	-	-	TRBV6-1	TRBJ1-2
TGTGCCTGGAGTGTGGACAGGGTCGGTGAAAAACTGTTTTTT	CAWSVDRVGEKLFF	TRBD1	-	TRBV30	TRBJ1-4
TGTGCCAGCTCACTCACTAGCGGGTGGGTGAACGAGCAGTACTTC	CASSLTSGWVNEQYF	TRBD2	-	TRBV18	TRBJ2-7
TGTGCCAGCTCCCCGGGACAGGGGGCTCTAAATTCACCCCTCCACTTT	CASSPGQGALNSPLHF	TRBD1	-	TRBV18	TRBJ1-6
TGTGCCAGCAGCCAAATAGCGGTGATGTTCTTC	CASSQIAVMFF	-	-	TRBV3-1/TRBV3-2	TRBJ2-1
TGTGCCAGCAGCAGGACTAGCGGTTACAATGAGCAGTTCTTC	CASSRTSGYNEQFF	TRBD2	-	TRBV5-6	TRBJ2-1
TGTGCCACCAGCAGAGAACGCCCGGGGATCAATCAGCCCCAGCATTTT	CATSRERPGINQPQHF	-	-	TRBV15	TRBJ1-5
TGTGCCAGCAGTTTAACGGGGGGCAATCAGCCCCAGCATTTT	CASSLTGGNQPQHF	-	-	TRBV3-1/TRBV3-2	TRBJ1-5
TGTGCCAGCAGTTACTTGTCAGGGGTAACTGAAGCTTTCTTT	CASSYLSGVTEAFF	-	-	TRBV6-5	TRBJ1-1
TGTGCCACCAGTGATATGACAGTTAAAGGGTCCAATGAGCAGTTCTTC	CATSDMTVKGSNEQFF	-	-	TRBV24-1	TRBJ2-1
TGCGCCAGCAGCTCCCTGGGACAGGGGGCTGCAGAGGCTTTCTTT	CASSSLGQGAAEAFF	TRBD1	-	TRBV5-1	TRBJ1-1
TGCGCCAGCAGCCAGGACCGACGGGGGGGCCAAAATGAGCAGTTCTTC	CASSQDRRGGQNEQFF	TRBD2	once	TRBV5-1	TRBJ2-1